This T cell receptor (beta chain) was found in a study of blood T cell repertoires in COVID-19 (dated by TCRdb to about 2020). About the full investigation: Samples covering the acute and convalescent phases of COVID-19 were provided by collaborators in the United States, Italy and Spain. The material from the prospective study consisted of cDNA or gDNA derived from T cells, B-cell-depleted T cells, or PBMCs. The dataset comprised deeply sampled blood TCRbeta repertoires from subjects exposed to, actively infected with, or recovered from COVID-19. The repertoires were released in a freely available public database intended as a resource for research on the immune response to SARS-CoV-2. The samples were drawn from the first 160 participants of the ongoing ImmuneRACE study and from 1,254 subjects provided by 6 global collaborators. Nearly every sample came with metadata listing a de-identified subject ID, COVID-19 status, age in years and sex. Where available, HLA class I and class II types were taken from metadata supplied by the sample provider and were not determined by assay-based typing.

Whole blood was collected in K2EDTA tubes by collaborating institutions according to the institutions' own protocols. For TCRbeta analysis, collaborator samples were shipped as frozen whole blood, as isolated PBMCs, or as DNA extracted from either sample type. The investigation overall reported the following: The amount of clinical and demographic metadata varied by source and participant and was provided uncurated.

The immunoSEQ Assay, a bias-controlled multiplex PCR, was used to amplify TCRbeta CDR3 regions from genomic DNA. On the study's bioinformatics: Within the assay, amplification of reference gene primers was used to estimate how many nucleated cells each sample contained. To quantify the absolute abundance of each unique TCRbeta CDR3 rearrangement, sequence reads were collapsed and filtered. For each sample, productive Simpson clonality was calculated as the square root of Simpson's diversity index over productive rearrangements. This is the immuneACCESS table as TCRdb keeps it, with only in-frame sequences that have V and J called. A part of the clones is gone; compared with another copy, unresolved V genes explain less than half, and the rest is unexplained. The DNA gave D and trimming, while V, J and clone size come from that table. The sample records around 200,000 clones, roughly 87% of which are singletons. The top ten clonotypes cover about 1.9% of the sample.

At the junction V is shortened by 2 bases and J by 6 bases; bases outside the gene matches: 13. The CDR3 covers 17 residues, taking in both the cysteine and the phenylalanine. Here the CDR3 DNA is all that survives: 51 bases in frame from base 1. CDR1 and CDR2 (SGHAT, FQNNGV) derive from the germline V gene. About this clone: This clone's antigen is unknown. Per-base qualities were not stored, and no clone one base away is much larger.

In this chain, TRBV11-2 is recombined with TRBJ2-1; TRBD2 aligns with 7 central bases. Specimen: peripheral blood. The sequence came from a man between 35 and 55 years old with active or convalescent COVID-19. The CDR3 protein: CASSLFGGGLDFNEQFF. The DNA sequence is TGTGCCAGCAGCTTATTTGGGGGAGGGTTGGATTTCAATGAGCAGTTCTTC.